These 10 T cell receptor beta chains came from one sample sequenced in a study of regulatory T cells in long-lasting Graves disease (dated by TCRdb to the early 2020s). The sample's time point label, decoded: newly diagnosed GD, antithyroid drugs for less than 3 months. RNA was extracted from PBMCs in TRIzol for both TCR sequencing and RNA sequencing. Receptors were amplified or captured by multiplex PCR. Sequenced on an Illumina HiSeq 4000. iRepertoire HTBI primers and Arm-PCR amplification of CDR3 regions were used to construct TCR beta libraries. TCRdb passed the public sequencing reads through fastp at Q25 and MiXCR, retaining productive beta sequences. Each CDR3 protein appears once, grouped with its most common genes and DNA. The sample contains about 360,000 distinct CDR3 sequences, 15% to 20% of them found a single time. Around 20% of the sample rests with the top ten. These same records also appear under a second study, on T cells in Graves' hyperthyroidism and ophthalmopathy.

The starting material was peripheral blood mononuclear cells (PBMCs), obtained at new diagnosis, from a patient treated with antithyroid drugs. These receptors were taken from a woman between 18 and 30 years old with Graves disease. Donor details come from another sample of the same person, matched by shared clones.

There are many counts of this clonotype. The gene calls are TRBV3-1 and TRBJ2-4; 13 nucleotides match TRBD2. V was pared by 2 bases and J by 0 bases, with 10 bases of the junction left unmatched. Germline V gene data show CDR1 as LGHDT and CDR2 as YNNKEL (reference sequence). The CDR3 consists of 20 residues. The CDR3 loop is CASSQSPGLAGAEAKNIQYF. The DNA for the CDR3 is TGTGCCAGCAGCCAATCCCCCGGACTAGCGGGGGCCGAAGCCAAAAACATTCAGTACTTC. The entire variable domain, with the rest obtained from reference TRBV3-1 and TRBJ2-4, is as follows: DTAVSQTPKYLVTQMGNDKSIKCEQNLGHDTMYWYKQDSKKFLKIMFSYNNKELIINETVPNRFSPKSPDKAHLNLHINSLELGDSAVYFCASSQSPGLAGAEAKNIQYFGAGTRLSVL.

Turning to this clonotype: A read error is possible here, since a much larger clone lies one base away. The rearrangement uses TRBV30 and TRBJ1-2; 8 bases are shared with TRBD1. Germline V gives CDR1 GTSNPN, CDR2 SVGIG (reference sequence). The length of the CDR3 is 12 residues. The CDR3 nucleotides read TGTGCCTGGAGCGCAGGGGGCGATGGCTACATCTTC. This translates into CAWSAGGDGYIF.

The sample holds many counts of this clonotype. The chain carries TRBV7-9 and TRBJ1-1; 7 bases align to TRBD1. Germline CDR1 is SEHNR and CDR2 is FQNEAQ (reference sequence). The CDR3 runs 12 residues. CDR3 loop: CAARGGGTEAFF. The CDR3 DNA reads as TGTGCAGCCAGGGGGGGTGGTACTGAAGCTTTCTTT.

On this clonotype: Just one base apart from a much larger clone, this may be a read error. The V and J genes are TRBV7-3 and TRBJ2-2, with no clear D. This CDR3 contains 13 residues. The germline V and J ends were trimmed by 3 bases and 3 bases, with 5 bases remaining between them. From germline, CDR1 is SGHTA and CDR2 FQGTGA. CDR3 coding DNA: TGTGCCAGCAGCTTGGCGCACACCGGGGAGCTGTTTTTT. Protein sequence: CASSLAHTGELFF.

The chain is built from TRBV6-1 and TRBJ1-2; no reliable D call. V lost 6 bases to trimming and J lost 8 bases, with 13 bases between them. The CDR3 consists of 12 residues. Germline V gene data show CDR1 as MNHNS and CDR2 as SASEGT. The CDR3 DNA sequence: TGTGCCAGCAGCCCAGCGGGGAGGGGCTACACCTTC. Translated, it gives CASSPAGRGYTF.

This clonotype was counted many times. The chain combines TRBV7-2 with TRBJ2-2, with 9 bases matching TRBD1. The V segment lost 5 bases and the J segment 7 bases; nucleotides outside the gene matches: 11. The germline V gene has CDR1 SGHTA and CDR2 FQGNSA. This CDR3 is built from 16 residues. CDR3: CASSIRDREWGGELFF. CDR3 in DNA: TGTGCCAGCAGCATCCGGGACAGGGAATGGGGCGGGGAGCTGTTTTTT. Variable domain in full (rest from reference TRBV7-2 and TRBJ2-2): GAGVSQSPSNKVTEKGKDVELRCDPISGHTALYWYRQSLGQGLEFLIYFQGNSAPDKSGLPSDRFSAERTGGSVSTLTIQRTQQEDSAVYLCASSIRDREWGGELFFGEGSRLTVL.

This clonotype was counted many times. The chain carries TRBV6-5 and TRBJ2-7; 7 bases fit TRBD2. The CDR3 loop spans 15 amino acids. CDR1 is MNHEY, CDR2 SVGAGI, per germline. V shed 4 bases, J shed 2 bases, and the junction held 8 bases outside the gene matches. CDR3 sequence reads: CASSWGSGSAYEQYF. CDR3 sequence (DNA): TGTGCCAGCAGTTGGGGTAGCGGGTCCGCCTACGAGCAGTACTTC.

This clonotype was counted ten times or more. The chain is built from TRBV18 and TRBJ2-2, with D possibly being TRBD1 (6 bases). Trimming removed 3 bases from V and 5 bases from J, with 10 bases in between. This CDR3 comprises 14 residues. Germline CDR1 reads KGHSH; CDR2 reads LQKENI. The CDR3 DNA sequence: TGTGCCAGCTCACCCAAACAGGGAACCGGGGAGCTGTTTTTT. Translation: CASSPKQGTGELFF.

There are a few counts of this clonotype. The CDR3: CSARDRKGGPEAFF. DNA for the CDR3: TGCAGTGCTAGAGATAGAAAGGGAGGCCCTGAAGCTTTCTTT. This chain uses TRBV20-1 with TRBJ1-1, with D uncertain. CDR3 length: 14 amino acids. Looked up from germline, CDR1 is DFQATT and CDR2 is SNEGSKA (reference sequence). V dropped 0 bases and J dropped 6 bases, with 14 bases sitting between them.

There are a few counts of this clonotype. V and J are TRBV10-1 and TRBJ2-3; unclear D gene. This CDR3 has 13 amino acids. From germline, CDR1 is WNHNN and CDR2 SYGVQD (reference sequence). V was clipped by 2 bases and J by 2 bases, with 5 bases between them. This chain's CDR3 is CASSEGHTDTQYF. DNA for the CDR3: TGCGCCAGCAGTGAGGGCCACACAGATACGCAGTATTTT.